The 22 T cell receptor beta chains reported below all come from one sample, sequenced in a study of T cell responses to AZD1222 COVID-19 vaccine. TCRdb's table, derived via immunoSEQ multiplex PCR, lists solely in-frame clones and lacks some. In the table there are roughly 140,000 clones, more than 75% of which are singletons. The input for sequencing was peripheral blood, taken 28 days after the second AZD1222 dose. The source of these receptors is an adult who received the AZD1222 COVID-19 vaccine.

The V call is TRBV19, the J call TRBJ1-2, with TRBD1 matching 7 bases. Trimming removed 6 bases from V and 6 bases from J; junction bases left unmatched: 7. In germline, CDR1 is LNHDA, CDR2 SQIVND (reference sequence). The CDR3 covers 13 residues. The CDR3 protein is CASRRDRVDGYTF. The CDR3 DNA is TGTGCCAGTAGGCGAGACAGGGTTGATGGCTACACCTTC.

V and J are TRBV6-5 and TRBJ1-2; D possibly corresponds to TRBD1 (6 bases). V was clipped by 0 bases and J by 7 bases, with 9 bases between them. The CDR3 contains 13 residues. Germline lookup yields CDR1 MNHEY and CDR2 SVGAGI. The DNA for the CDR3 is TGTGCCAGCAGTTACTCTACAGGGAGTGGCTACACCTTC. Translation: CASSYSTGSGYTF.

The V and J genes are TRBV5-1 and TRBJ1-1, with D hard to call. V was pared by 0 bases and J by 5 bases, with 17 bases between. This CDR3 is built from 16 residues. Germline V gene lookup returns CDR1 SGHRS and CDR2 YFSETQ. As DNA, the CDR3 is TGCGCCAGCAGCTTGGAACCCAGGAGGGAGCGGACTGAAGCTTTCTTT. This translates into CASSLEPRRERTEAFF.

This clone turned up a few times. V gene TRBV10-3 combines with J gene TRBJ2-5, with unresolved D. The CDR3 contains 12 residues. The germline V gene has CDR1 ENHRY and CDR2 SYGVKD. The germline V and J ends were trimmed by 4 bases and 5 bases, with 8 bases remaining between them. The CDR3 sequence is CAISAPLETQYF. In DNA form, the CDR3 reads TGTGCCATCAGTGCCCCGCTGGAGACCCAGTACTTC.

The CDR3 sequence is CASKGAVWGYGYTF. DNA for the CDR3: TGTGCCAGTAAGGGAGCAGTCTGGGGCTATGGCTACACCTTC. The chain links TRBV19 to TRBJ1-2; D remains unclear. From germline, CDR1 is LNHDA and CDR2 SQIVND (reference sequence). The length of the CDR3 is 14 residues. Trimming removed 7 bases at V and 4 bases at J, with 16 bases between.

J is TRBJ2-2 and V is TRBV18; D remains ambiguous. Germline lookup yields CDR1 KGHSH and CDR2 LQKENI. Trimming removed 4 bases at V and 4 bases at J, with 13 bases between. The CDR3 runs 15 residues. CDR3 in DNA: TGTGCCAGCTCACAGTCCTCCGTCCCCACCGGGGAGCTGTTTTTT. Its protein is CASSQSSVPTGELFF.

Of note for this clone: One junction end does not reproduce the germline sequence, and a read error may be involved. In nucleotides, the CDR3 is TGTGCCGGAGCCCAGGACTCCGACAATGAGCAGTTCTTC. Protein sequence: CAGAQDSDNEQFF. The V gene is TRBV30, the J gene TRBJ2-1, with D possibly matching TRBD2 (5 bases). The germline CDR1 and CDR2 sequences are GTSNPN and SVGIG (reference sequence). The CDR3 covers 13 residues.

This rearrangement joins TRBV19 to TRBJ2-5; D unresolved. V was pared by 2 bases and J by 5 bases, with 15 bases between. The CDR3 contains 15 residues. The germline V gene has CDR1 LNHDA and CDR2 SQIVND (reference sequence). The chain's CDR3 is CASSIPRWGTETQYF. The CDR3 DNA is TGTGCCAGTAGTATACCCCGTTGGGGAACGGAGACCCAGTACTTC. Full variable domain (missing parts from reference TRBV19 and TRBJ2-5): DGGITQSPKYLFRKEGQNVTLSCEQNLNHDAMYWYRQDPGQGLRLIYYSQIVNDFQKGDIAEGYSVSREKKESFPLTVTSAQKNPTAFYLCASSIPRWGTETQYFGPGTRLLVL.

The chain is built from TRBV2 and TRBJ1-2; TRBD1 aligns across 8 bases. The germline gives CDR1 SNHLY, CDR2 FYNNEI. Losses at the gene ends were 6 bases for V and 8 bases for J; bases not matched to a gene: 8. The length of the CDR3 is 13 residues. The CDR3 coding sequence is TGTGCCAGCAGGGGGGACAGGTGGGAAGGCTACACCTTC. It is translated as CASRGDRWEGYTF.

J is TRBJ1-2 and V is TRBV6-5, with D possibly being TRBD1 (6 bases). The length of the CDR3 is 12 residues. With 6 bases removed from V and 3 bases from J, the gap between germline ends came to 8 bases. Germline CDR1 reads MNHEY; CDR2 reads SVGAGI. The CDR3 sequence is CASSRGHYGYTF. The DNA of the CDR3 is TGTGCCAGCAGCAGGGGTCACTATGGCTACACCTTC.

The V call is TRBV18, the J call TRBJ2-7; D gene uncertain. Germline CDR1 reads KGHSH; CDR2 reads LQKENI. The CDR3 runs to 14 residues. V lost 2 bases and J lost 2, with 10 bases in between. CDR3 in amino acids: CASSPGPGTYEQYF. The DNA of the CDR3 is TGTGCCAGCTCACCAGGCCCAGGCACCTACGAGCAGTACTTC.

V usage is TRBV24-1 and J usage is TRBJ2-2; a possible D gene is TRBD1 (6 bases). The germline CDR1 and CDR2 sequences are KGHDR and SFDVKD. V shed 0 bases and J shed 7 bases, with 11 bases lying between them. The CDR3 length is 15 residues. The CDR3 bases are TGTGCCACCAGTGATTTGTGGGGGCCGGGCGGGGAGCTGTTTTTT. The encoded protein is CATSDLWGPGGELFF.

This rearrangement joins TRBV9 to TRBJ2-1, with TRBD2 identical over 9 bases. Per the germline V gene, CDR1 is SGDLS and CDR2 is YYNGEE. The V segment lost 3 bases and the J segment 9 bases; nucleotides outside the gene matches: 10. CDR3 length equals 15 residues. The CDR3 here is CASSAKSGRLVEQFF. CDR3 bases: TGTGCCAGCAGCGCCAAGAGCGGGAGGTTAGTTGAGCAGTTCTTC.

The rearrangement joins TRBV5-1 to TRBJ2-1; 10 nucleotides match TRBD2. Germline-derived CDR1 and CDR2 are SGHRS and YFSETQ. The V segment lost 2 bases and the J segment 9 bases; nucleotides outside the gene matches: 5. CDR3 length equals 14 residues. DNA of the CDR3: TGCGCCAGCAGCTTCCTAGCGGGAGCATCTGAGCAGTTCTTC. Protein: CASSFLAGASEQFF. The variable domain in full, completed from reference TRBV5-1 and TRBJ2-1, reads KAGVTQTPRYLIKTRGQQVTLSCSPISGHRSVSWYQQTPGQGLQFLFEYFSETQRNKGNFPGRFSGRQFSNSRSEMNVSTLELGDSALYLCASSFLAGASEQFFGPGTRLTVL.

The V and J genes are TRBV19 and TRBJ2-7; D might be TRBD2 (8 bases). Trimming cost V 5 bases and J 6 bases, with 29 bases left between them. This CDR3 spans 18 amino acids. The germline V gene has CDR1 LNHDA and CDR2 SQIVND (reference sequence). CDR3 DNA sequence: TGTGCCAGTAGTCCAACCGCTAGACTAGCGACAAGGGGGCTCGAGCAGTACTTC. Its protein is CASSPTARLATRGLEQYF.

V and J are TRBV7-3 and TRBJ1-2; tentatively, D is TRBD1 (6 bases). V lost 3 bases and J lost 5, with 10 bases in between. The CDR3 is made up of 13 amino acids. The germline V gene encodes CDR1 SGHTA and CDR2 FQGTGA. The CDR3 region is CASSFGQKYGYTF. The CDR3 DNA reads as TGTGCCAGCAGCTTCGGACAGAAGTATGGCTACACCTTC.

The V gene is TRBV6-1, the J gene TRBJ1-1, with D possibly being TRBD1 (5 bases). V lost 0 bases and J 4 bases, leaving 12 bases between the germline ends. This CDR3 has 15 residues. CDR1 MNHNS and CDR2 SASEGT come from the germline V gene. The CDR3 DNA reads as TGTGCCAGCAGTGAAGCTCCAGGGTCTGGCACTGAAGCTTTCTTT. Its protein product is CASSEAPGSGTEAFF.

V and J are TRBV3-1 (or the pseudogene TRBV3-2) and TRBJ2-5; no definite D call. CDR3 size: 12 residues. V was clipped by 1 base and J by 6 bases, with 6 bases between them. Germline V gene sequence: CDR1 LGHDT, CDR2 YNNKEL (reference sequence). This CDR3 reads CASSQAAKTQYF. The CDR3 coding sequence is TGTGCCAGCAGCCAAGCGGCAAAGACCCAGTACTTC.

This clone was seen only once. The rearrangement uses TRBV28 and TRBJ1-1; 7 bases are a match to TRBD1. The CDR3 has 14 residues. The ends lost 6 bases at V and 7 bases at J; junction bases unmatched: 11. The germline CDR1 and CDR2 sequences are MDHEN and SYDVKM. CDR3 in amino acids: CASSLTGVTYEAFF. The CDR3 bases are TGTGCCAGCAGCTTAACAGGGGTGACATATGAAGCTTTCTTT.

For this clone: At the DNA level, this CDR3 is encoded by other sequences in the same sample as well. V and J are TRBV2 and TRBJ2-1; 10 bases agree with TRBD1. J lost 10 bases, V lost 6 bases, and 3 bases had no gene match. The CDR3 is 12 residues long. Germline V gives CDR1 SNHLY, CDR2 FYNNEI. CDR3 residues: CASRTGGNEQFF. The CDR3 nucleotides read TGTGCCAGCAGGACAGGGGGCAACGAGCAGTTCTTC.

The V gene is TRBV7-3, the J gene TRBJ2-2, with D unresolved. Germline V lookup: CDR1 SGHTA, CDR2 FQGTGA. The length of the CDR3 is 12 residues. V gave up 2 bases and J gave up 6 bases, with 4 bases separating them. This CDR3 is CASSLFPGELFF. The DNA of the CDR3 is TGTGCCAGCAGCTTATTCCCCGGGGAGCTGTTTTTT.

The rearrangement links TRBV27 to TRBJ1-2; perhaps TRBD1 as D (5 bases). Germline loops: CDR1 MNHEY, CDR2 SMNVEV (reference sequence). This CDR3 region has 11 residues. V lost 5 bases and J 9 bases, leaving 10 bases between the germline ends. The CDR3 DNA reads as TGTGCCAGCAGTACTCAGGGCCGCTACACCTTC. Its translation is CASSTQGRYTF.